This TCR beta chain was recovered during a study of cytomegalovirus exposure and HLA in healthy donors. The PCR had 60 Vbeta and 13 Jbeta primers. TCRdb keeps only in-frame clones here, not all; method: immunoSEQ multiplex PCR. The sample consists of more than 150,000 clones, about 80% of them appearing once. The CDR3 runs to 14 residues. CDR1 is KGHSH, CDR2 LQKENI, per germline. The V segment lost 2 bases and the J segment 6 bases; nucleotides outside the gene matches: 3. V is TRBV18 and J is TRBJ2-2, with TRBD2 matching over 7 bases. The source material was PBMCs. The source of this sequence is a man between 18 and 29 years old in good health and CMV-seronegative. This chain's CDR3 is CASSPWTRPGELFF. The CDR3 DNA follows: TGTGCCAGCTCACCATGGACTAGGCCCGGGGAGCTGTTTTTT.